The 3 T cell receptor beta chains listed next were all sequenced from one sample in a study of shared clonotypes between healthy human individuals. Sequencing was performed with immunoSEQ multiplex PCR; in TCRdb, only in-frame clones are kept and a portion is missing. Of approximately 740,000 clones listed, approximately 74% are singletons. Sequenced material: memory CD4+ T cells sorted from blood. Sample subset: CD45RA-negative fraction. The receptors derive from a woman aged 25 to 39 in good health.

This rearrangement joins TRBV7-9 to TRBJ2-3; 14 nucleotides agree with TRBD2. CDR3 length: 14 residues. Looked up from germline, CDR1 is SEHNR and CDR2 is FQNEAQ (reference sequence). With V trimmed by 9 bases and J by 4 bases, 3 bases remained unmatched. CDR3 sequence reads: CASGTSGSPDTQYF. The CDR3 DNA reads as TGTGCCAGTGGGACTAGCGGGAGTCCAGATACGCAGTATTTT.

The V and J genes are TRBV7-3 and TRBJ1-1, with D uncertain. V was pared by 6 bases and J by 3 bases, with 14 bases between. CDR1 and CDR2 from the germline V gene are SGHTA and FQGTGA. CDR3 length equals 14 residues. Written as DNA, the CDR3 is TGTGCCAGCAGACTCCGGGCGTCGGACACTGAAGCTTTCTTT. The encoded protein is CASRLRASDTEAFF.

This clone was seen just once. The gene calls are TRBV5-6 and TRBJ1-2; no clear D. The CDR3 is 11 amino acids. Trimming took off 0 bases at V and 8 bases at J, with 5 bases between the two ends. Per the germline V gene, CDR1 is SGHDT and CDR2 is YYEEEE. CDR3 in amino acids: CASSLETGYTF. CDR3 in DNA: TGTGCCAGCAGCTTGGAAACGGGCTACACCTTC.